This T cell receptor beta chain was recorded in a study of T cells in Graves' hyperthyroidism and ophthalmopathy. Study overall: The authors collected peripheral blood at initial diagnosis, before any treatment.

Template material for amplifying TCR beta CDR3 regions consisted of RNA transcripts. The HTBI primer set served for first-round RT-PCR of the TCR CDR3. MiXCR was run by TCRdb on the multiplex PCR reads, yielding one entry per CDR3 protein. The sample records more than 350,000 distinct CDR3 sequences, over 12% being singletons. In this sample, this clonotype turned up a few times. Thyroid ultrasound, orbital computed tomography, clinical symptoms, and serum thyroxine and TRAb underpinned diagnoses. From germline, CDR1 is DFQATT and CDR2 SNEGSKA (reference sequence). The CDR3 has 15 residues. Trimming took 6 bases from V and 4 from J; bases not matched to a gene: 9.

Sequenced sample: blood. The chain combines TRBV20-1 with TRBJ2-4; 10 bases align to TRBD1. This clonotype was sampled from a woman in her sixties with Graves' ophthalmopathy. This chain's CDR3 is CSATRDRGLKNIQYF. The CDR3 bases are TGCAGTGCAACCCGGGACAGGGGTCTGAAAAACATTCAGTACTTC.